This is a list of T cell receptor beta chains from one sample in a study of blood T cell repertoires in COVID-19. The repertoire was sequenced with immunoSEQ multiplex PCR; TCRdb's copy has only in-frame clones and lacks some. This table has fewer than 150,000 clones, approximately 86% appearing once. The source material was peripheral blood. The receptors derive from a woman aged 45-60 years who had recovered from COVID-19. Each CDR3 is given with its conserved first and last residue. D genes are given only for firm matches. Rows give clone size only sometimes, using once, few, many, or a class for an expanded clone.

TRBV11-2	TRBJ2-1	-	-	CASSRSSYNEQFF	TGTGCCAGCAGCAGGAGCTCCTACAATGAGCAGTTCTTC
TRBV28	TRBJ1-1	-	TRBD1	CASRTGGEEREAFF	TGTGCCAGCAGAACAGGGGGGGAAGAGAGGGAAGCTTTCTTT
TRBV11-2	TRBJ2-3	few	TRBD2	CASSSSVTGGGTTDTQYF	TGTGCCAGCAGCTCGTCTGTAACGGGCGGGGGAACGACAGATACGCAGTATTTT
TRBV3-1/TRBV3-2	TRBJ1-5	once	-	CASSSLGGDQPQHF	TGTGCCAGCAGCTCCCTTGGGGGGGATCAGCCCCAGCATTTT
TRBV2	TRBJ2-5	-	TRBD2	CASRTSGETQYF	TGTGCCAGCAGGACTAGCGGTGAGACCCAGTACTTC
TRBV30	TRBJ1-1	-	-	CAWTSWGGSRTEAFF	TGTGCCTGGACTTCCTGGGGGGGGTCAAGGACTGAAGCTTTCTTT
TRBV19	TRBJ2-2	-	-	CASSRDKGTSTGELFF	TGTGCCAGTAGCCGGGACAAAGGAACTTCCACCGGGGAGCTGTTTTTT
TRBV3-1/TRBV3-2	TRBJ2-7	-	TRBD2	CASSHGAGVVYEQYF	TGTGCCAGCAGCCATGGTGCGGGGGTGGTCTACGAGCAGTACTTC
TRBV5-1	TRBJ2-7	-	TRBD2	CASSLSTSGSYEQYF	TGCGCCAGCAGCTTGTCAACTAGCGGATCCTACGAGCAGTACTTC
TRBV29-1	TRBJ2-5	-	TRBD2	CSVTSVQETQYF	TGCAGCGTCACTAGCGTGCAAGAGACCCAGTACTTC
TRBV4-2	TRBJ1-1	once	-	CASSQDSVNTEAFF	TGTGCCAGCAGCCAAGATTCAGTGAACACTGAAGCTTTCTTT
TRBV14	TRBJ2-7	-	TRBD2	CASSLNSGGAYEQYF	TGTGCCAGCAGCCTAAACAGCGGGGGTGCCTACGAGCAGTACTTC
TRBV2	TRBJ1-2	-	-	CASSENRNYGYTF	TGTGCCAGCAGTGAAAACAGGAACTATGGCTACACCTTC
TRBV10-3	TRBJ1-6	-	-	CAISEDNYSPLHF	TGTGCCATCAGTGAGGACAATTATTCACCCCTCCACTTT
TRBV30	TRBJ2-1	-	TRBD2	CAGSSGRATWHEQFF	TGTGCCGGAAGTAGCGGGAGGGCCACGTGGCATGAGCAGTTCTTC
TRBV19	TRBJ2-1	many	TRBD1	CASSMRQGSISYNEQFF	TGTGCCAGTAGTATGCGACAGGGGTCCATCTCCTACAATGAGCAGTTCTTC
TRBV6-8	TRBJ1-4	-	TRBD1	CASSYLTGKKLFF	TGTGCCAGCAGTTACCTGACAGGGAAAAAACTGTTTTTT
TRBV30	TRBJ2-7	once	-	CAWKEAAYYEQYF	TGTGCCTGGAAGGAGGCAGCCTACTACGAGCAGTACTTC
TRBV3-1/TRBV3-2	TRBJ2-3	-	-	CASSHPYDSRDTQYF	TGTGCCAGCAGCCACCCATACGACTCCCGGGATACGCAGTATTTT
TRBV19	TRBJ2-7	-	-	CASSVSGFDYEQYF	TGTGCCAGTAGTGTCTCAGGGTTCGACTACGAGCAGTACTTC
TRBV20-1	TRBJ2-1	-	-	CSARDLYEQFF	TGCAGTGCTAGAGATCTGTATGAGCAGTTCTTC
TRBV30	TRBJ2-7	-	TRBD2	CAWSVGGVVEQYF	TGTGCCTGGAGTGTGGGGGGGGTGGTCGAGCAGTACTTC
TRBV24-1	TRBJ1-1	-	-	CATRGRVGTEAFF	TGTGCCACCAGGGGCAGGGTTGGCACTGAAGCTTTCTTT
TRBV7-3	TRBJ2-7	-	TRBD1	CASSPQGQVLSYEQYF	TGTGCCAGCAGCCCTCAGGGACAGGTTCTCTCCTACGAGCAGTACTTC
TRBV5-6	TRBJ1-6	-	TRBD1	CASSRDSGASSYNSPLHF	TGTGCCAGCAGCCGGGACAGTGGGGCAAGCTCCTATAATTCACCCCTCCACTTT
TRBV2	TRBJ1-5	few	-	CASSLEQPQHF	TGTGCCAGCAGTCTGGAGCAGCCCCAGCATTTT
TRBV9	TRBJ2-5	-	-	CASSVAAGVMGETQYF	TGTGCCAGCAGCGTAGCTGCGGGCGTCATGGGTGAGACCCAGTACTTC
TRBV2	TRBJ1-4	once	-	CASTRGGGAFTPEKLFF	TGTGCCAGCACACGGGGTGGGGGCGCATTCACCCCCGAAAAACTGTTTTTT